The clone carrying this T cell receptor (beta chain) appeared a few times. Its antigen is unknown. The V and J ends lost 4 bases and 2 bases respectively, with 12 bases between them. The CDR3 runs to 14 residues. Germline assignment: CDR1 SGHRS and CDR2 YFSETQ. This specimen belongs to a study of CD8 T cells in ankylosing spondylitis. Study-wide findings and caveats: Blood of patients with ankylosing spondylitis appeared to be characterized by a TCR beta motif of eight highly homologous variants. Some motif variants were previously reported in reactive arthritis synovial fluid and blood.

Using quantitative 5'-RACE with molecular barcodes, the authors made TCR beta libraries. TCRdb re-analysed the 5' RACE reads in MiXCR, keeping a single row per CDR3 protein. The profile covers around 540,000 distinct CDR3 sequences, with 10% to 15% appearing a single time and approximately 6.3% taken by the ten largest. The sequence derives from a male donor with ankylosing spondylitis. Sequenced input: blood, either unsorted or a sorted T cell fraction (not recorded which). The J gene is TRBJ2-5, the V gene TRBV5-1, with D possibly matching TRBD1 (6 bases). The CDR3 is CASSPVQGQETQYF. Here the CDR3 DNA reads TGCGCCAGCAGCCCAGTACAGGGTCAAGAGACCCAGTACTTC.